This is a list of T cell receptor beta chains from one sample in a study of blood T cell repertoires in COVID-19. Measured with immunoSEQ multiplex PCR; TCRdb has only the in-frame clones, and not every one. The sample has around 97,000 clones, 70% to 90% seen once. What was sequenced was peripheral blood. The receptors were gathered from a human donor in a cohort sampled during active COVID-19. Both conserved end residues are part of each CDR3. D genes are given only for firm matches. Not every row has a clone size; where given, it reads once, few, many or a size class.

size: -; D: -; V: TRBV6-5; J: TRBJ2-7; DNA: TGTGCCAGCAGGCAAGCGAAGGCGAAGCAGTACTTC; CDR3: CASRQAKAKQYF
size: -; D: -; V: TRBV7-2; J: TRBJ2-2; DNA: TGTGCCAGCAGCTTAGGAGCCGGGGAGCTGTTTTTT; CDR3: CASSLGAGELFF
size: -; D: TRBD1; V: TRBV2; J: TRBJ1-3; DNA: TGTGCCAGCAAGGTGGACAGGGCAAGTGGAAACACCATATATTTT; CDR3: CASKVDRASGNTIYF
size: once; D: -; V: TRBV14; J: TRBJ2-7; DNA: TGTGCCAGCAGCCAAGATCGACACCGGTCCTACGAGCAGTACTTC; CDR3: CASSQDRHRSYEQYF
size: -; D: TRBD1; V: TRBV5-1; J: TRBJ2-5; DNA: TGCGCCAGCGTGGGACAGGGGGCAGGATGGGAGACCCAGTACTTC; CDR3: CASVGQGAGWETQYF
size: -; D: -; V: TRBV9; J: TRBJ2-7; DNA: TGTGCCAGCAGCTCGTTCAACAGGGCGTCCGACGAGCAGTACTTC; CDR3: CASSSFNRASDEQYF
size: -; D: TRBD2; V: TRBV4-2; J: TRBJ2-5; DNA: TGTGCCAGCAGCCGGGGACTAGCGGAAGAGACCCAGTACTTC; CDR3: CASSRGLAEETQYF
size: -; D: TRBD1; V: TRBV9; J: TRBJ1-2; DNA: TGTGCCAGCAGCGTAGTGGACAGGGACTATGGCTACACCTTC; CDR3: CASSVVDRDYGYTF
size: -; D: -; V: TRBV5-4; J: TRBJ2-7; DNA: TGTGCCAGCAGCTTGGGGGGTTCGGGGAACAGGGACTTC; CDR3: CASSLGGSGNRDF
size: -; D: -; V: TRBV3-1/TRBV3-2; J: TRBJ2-4; DNA: TGTGCCAGCAGCCAAGGGACAGAACTAGCCAAAAACATTCAGTACTTC; CDR3: CASSQGTELAKNIQYF
size: -; D: -; V: TRBV12-3/TRBV12-4; J: TRBJ1-1; DNA: TGTGCCAGCAGTTTGAGACAGAGCACTGAAGCTTTCTTT; CDR3: CASSLRQSTEAFF
size: few; D: -; V: TRBV20-1; J: TRBJ1-5; DNA: TGCAGTGCTAGTGGCAGGGTGAATCAGCCCCAGCATTTT; CDR3: CSASGRVNQPQHF
size: -; D: -; V: TRBV15; J: TRBJ2-7; DNA: TGTGCCACCAGCTCTTACGGAGAGGCGAGCTCCTACGAGCAGTACTTC; CDR3: CATSSYGEASSYEQYF
size: -; D: -; V: TRBV5-1; J: TRBJ2-6; DNA: TGCGCCAGCAGCTTTGAGCCGATTCAAACTGGGGCCAACGTCCTGACTTTC; CDR3: CASSFEPIQTGANVLTF
size: once; D: -; V: TRBV3-1/TRBV3-2; J: TRBJ2-7; DNA: TGTGCCAGCAGCCAAGATCTCTCAGGGGCTAGGGAGCAGTACTTC; CDR3: CASSQDLSGAREQYF